This T cell receptor (beta chain) was identified in a study of blood T cells in healthy people across ages. Findings of the study overall: There were more naive CD4+ cells and higher diversity in long-lived donors than in aged donors. Roughly linear declines in TCR beta diversity per million T cells occurred with age.

V was shortened by 5 bases and J by 5 bases, with 6 bases between the two germline ends. Looked up from germline, CDR1 is DFQATT and CDR2 is SNEGSKA (reference sequence). CDR3 length: 10 residues. Together with a sample-barcoded 5' primer, a J-beta primer mix was included in a second PCR lasting about 6 to 11 cycles. Each cDNA molecule carried a tag from a template-switch adaptor that contained 12 random nucleotides. TCRdb reanalysed the 5' RACE reads using MiXCR and keeps one entry per CDR3 protein. The sample holds roughly 680,000 distinct CDR3 sequences; around 50% are singletons and the top ten take approximately 13%. The sample holds many counts of this clonotype. Its antigen is not known.

This sequence joins TRBV20-1 and TRBJ2-5, with D uncertain. Material: blood. This TCR derives from a woman aged 80 or over in good health. CDR3 protein: CSAPRETQYF. In nucleotides, the CDR3 is TGCAGTGCTCCTAGGGAGACCCAGTACTTC.